This TCR beta chain was identified in a study of OX40 agonist ivuxolimab in advanced cancers. Study in general: Partial responses were recorded for three patients, including one with hepatocellular carcinoma and two with cutaneous melanoma.

The germline V gene encodes CDR1 SGHDT and CDR2 YYEEEE. Trimming left V 4 bases short and J 7 bases short, with 9 bases between. This CDR3 has 12 residues. Measured with immunoSEQ multiplex PCR; TCRdb has only the in-frame clones, and not every one. The sample shows about 5,900 clones, about four fifths of them seen only once. Exclusion applied to patients with autoimmune disease history or systemic immunosuppression. The sequencing here drew on CD4+ or CD8+ T cells sorted from blood, taken in a trial of the OX40 agonist ivuxolimab. The TCR was taken from an adult with an advanced solid tumor such as melanoma, head and neck, liver or kidney cancer. The chain joins TRBV5-6 to TRBJ2-1; D is uncertain. The DNA for the CDR3 is TGTGCCAGCAGCCTTATAGGGAATGAGCAGTTCTTC. Its translation: CASSLIGNEQFF.